This T cell receptor beta chain comes out of a study of control samples from healthy donors and cancer patients. Clones were read by immunoSEQ multiplex PCR, and TCRdb kept only the in-frame ones, dropping some. The sample contains about 140,000 clones, roughly 89% of which appear only once. Germline V gene data show CDR1 as GTSNPN and CDR2 as SVGIG (reference sequence). The CDR3 consists of 15 residues. V was cut by 1 base and J by 0 bases, with 10 bases left in between. This receptor was identified in a man aged 25 to 40 in good health. The genes are TRBV30 and TRBJ2-1, with D uncertain. Source material: blood. CDR3 region: CAWSATSSSYNEQFF. The CDR3, as DNA: TGTGCCTGGAGTGCAACCAGCAGCTCCTACAATGAGCAGTTCTTC.